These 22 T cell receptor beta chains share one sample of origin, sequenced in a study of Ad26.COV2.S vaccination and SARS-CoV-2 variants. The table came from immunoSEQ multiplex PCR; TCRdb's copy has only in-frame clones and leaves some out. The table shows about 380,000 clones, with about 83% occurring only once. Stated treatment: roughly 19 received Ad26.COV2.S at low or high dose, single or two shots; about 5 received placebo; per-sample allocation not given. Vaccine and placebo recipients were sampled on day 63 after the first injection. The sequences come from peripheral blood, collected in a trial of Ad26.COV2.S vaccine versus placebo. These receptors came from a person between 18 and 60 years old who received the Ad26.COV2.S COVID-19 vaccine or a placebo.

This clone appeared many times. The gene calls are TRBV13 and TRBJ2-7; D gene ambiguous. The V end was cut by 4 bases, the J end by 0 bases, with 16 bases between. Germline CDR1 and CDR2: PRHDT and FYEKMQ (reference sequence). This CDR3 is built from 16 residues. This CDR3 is CASSSKMEGYSYEQYF. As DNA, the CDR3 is TGTGCCAGCAGCTCCAAAATGGAAGGCTACTCCTACGAGCAGTACTTC.

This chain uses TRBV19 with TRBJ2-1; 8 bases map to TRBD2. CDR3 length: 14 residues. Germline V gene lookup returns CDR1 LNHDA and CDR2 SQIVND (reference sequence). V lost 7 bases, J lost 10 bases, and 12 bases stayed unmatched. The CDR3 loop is CASTHSAGVREQFF. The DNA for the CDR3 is TGTGCCAGTACCCACTCAGCGGGAGTCAGGGAGCAGTTCTTC.

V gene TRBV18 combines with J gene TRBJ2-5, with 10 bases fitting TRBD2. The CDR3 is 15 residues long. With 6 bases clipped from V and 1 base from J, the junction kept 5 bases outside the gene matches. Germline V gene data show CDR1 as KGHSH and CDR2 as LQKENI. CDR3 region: CASSQLAGPQETQYF. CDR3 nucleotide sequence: TGTGCCAGCTCGCAACTAGCGGGGCCCCAAGAGACCCAGTACTTC.

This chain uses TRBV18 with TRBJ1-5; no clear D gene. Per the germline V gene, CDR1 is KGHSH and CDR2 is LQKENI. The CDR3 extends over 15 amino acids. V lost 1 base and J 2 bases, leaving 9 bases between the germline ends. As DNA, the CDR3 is TGTGCCAGCTCACCACGGGAGGGAGGCAATCAGCCCCAGCATTTT. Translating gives CASSPREGGNQPQHF.

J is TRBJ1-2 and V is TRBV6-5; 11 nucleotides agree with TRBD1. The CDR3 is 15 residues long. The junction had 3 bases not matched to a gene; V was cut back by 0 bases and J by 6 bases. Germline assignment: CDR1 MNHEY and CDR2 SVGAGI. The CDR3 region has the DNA TGTGCCAGCAGTTACTCGATGGGACAGGGGGATGGCTACACCTTC. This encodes CASSYSMGQGDGYTF.

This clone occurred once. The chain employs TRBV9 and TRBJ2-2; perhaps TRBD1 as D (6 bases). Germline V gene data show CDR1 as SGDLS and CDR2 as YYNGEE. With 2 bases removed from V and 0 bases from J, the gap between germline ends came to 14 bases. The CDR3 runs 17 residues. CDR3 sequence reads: CASSVRRDIANTGELFF. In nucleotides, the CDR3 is TGTGCCAGCAGCGTTAGACGGGACATAGCGAACACCGGGGAGCTGTTTTTT.

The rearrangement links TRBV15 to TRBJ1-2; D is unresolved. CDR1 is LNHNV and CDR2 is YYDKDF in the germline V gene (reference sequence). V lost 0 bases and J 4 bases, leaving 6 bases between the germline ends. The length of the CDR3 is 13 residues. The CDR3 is CATSRDLRYGYTF. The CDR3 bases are TGTGCCACCAGCAGAGATCTACGCTATGGCTACACCTTC.

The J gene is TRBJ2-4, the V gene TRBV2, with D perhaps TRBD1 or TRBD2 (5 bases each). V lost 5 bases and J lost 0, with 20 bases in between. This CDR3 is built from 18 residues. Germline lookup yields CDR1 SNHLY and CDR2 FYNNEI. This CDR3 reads CASSKGRVLYRAKNIQYF. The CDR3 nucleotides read TGTGCCAGCAGTAAGGGACGGGTACTTTATCGAGCCAAAAACATTCAGTACTTC.

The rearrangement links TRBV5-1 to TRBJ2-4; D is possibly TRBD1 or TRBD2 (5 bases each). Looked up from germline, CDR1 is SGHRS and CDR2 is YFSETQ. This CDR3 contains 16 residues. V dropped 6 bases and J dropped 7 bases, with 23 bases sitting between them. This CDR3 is CASKRGQGAFGNIQYF. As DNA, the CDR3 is TGCGCCAGCAAAAGGGGCCAGGGAGCTTTCGGGAACATTCAGTACTTC.

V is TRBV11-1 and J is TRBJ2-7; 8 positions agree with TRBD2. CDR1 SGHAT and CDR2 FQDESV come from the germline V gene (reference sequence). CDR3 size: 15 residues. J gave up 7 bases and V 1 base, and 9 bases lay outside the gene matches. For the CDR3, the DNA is TGTGCCAGCAGCTTAGGAGCGGGAGACCTGGGGGAGCAGTACTTC. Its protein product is CASSLGAGDLGEQYF.

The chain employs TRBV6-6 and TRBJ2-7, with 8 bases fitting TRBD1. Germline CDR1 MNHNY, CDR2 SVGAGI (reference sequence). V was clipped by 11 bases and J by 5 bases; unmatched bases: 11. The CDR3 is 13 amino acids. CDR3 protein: CASQPRGQNEQYF. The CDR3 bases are TGTGCCTCCCAGCCCAGGGGGCAAAACGAGCAGTACTTC.

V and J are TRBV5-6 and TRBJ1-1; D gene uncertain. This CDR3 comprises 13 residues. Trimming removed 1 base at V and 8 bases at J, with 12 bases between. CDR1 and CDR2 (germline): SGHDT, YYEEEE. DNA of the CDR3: TGTGCCAGCAGCTTGCTTCCGGGAGAAGAAGCTTTCTTT. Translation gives CASSLLPGEEAFF.

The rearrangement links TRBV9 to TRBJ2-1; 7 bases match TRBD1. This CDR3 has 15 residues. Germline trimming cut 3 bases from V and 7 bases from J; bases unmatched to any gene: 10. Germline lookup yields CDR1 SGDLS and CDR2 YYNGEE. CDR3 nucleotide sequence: TGTGCCAGCAGCGCCGCTCTACAGGGGAGAAATGAGCAGTTCTTC. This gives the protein CASSAALQGRNEQFF.

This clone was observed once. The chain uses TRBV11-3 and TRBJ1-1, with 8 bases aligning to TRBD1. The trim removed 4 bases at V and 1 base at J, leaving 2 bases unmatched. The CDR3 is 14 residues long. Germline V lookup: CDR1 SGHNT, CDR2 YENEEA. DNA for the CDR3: TGTGCCAGCAGCTGGGGGACAGGGAACACTGAAGCTTTCTTT. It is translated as CASSWGTGNTEAFF. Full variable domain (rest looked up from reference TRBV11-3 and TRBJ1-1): EAGVVQSPRYKIIEKKQPVAFWCNPISGHNTLYWYLQNLGQGPELLIRYENEEAVDDSQLPKDRFSAERLKGVDSTLKIQPAELGDSAVYLCASSWGTGNTEAFFGQGTRLTVV.

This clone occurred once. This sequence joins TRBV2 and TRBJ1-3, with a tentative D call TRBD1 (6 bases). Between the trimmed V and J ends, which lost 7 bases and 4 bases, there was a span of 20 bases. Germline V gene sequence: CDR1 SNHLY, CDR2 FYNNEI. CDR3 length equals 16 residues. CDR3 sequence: CASTRGGPGTGNTIYF. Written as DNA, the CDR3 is TGTGCCAGCACCCGCGGTGGGCCCGGGACAGGAAACACCATATATTTT.

The CDR3, as DNA: TGTGCCAGTAGTGTGAGCGGGGGACCCTACGAGCAGTACTTC. This sequence encodes CASSVSGGPYEQYF. The chain couples TRBV19 to TRBJ2-7; 8 nucleotides line up with TRBD2. Germline V lookup: CDR1 LNHDA, CDR2 SQIVND (reference sequence). The CDR3 has 14 amino acids. V was pared by 5 bases and J by 2 bases, with 5 bases of the junction left unmatched.

The CDR3 DNA is TGTGCCAGCAGCTTAGCGGGACAGGGGGGCTACGAGCAGTACTTC. This translates into CASSLAGQGGYEQYF. V gene TRBV7-9 combines with J gene TRBJ2-7; 11 nucleotides align to TRBD1. The CDR3 spans 15 residues. CDR1 is SEHNR, CDR2 FQNEAQ, per germline (reference sequence). V dropped 0 bases and J dropped 3; count of bases not matched to a gene: 1.

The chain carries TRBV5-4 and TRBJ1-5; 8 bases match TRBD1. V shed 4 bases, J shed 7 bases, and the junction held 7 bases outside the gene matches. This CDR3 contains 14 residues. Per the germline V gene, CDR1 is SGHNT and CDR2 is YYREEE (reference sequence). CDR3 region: CASSMDRAGQPQHF. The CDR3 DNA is TGTGCCAGCAGCATGGACAGGGCCGGACAGCCCCAGCATTTT.

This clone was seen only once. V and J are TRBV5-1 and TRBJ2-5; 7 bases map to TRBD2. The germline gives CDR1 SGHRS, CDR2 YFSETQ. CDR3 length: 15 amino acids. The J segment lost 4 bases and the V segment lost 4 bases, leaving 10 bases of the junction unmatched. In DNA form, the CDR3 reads TGCGCCAGCAGCAAAACGGGAGGAGGTGGAGAGACCCAGTACTTC. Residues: CASSKTGGGGETQYF.

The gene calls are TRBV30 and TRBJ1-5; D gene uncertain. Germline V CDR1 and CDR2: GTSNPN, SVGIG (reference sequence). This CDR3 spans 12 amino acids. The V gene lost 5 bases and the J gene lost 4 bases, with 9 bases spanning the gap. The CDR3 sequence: CAWGDGNQPQHF. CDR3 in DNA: TGTGCCTGGGGCGATGGGAATCAGCCCCAGCATTTT.

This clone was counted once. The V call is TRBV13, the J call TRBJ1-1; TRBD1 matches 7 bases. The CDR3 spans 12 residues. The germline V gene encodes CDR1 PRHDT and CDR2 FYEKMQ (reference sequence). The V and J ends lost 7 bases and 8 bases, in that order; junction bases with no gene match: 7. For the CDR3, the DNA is TGTGCCAGCAACTACCTGACAGGGGAAGCTTTCTTT. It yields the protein CASNYLTGEAFF. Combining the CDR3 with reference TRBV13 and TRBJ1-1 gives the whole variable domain AAGVIQSPRHLIKEKRETATLKCYPIPRHDTVYWYQQGPGQDPQFLISFYEKMQSDKGSIPDRFSAQQFSDYHSELNMSSLELGDSALYFCASNYLTGEAFFGQGTRLTVV.

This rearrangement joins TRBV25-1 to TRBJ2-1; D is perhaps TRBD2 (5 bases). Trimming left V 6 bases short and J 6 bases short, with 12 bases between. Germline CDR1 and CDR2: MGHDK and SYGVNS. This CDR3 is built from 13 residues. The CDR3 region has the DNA TGTGCCAGCAGCCGGGATCACTCCAATGAGCAGTTCTTC. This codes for CASSRDHSNEQFF.